This T cell receptor (beta chain) was documented in a study of read filtering for tumor transcriptome and immune sequencing. Study context: The cohort had over 16 men and 14 to 15 women aged about 45 to 80, mean approximately 66 years. 8 patients were R-ISS I, some 15 were R-ISS II, 6 or 7 were R-ISS III. Transcriptome libraries were built from DNase-treated RNA. TCR-mapped reads were about 4 to 10.27 million with IR-seq versus roughly 75 to 1,400 with RNA-seq.

The library was built from about 370 ng RNA with molecular barcoded adaptors for alpha/delta and beta/gamma chains. MiXCR, applied by TCRdb to the reads, yields one record per CDR3 protein. The data show more than 100,000 distinct CDR3 sequences, with 13% seen just once and more than 6.5% held by the top ten. The table lists this clonotype with many counts. Germline CDR1 DFQATT, CDR2 SNEGSKA (reference sequence). Trimming left V 3 bases short and J 6 bases short, with 12 bases between. CDR3 size: 13 residues. The chain combines TRBV20-1 with TRBJ2-1, with D tentatively TRBD1 (6 bases). Sequenced sample: a population of CD138-negative cells sorted from bone marrow. This clonotype was obtained from a donor at least 40 years old with multiple myeloma. The CDR3 here is CSASYQGINEQFF. The CDR3 coding sequence is TGCAGTGCTAGTTACCAGGGGATCAATGAGCAGTTCTTC.